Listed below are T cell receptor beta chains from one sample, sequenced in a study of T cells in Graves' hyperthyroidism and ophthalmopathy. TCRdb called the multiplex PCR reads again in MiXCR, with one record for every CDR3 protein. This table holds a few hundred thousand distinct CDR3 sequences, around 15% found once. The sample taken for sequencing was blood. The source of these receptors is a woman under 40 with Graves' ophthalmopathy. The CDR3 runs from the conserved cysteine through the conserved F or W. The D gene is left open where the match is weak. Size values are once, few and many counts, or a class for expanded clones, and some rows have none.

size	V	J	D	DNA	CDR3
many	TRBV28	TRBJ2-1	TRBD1	TGTGCCAGCAGAACTAGAAAAGGGACAGTAACCTACAATGAGCAGTTCTTC	CASRTRKGTVTYNEQFF
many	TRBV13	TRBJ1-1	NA	TGTGCCAGCAGCTACCCAGGGGAAGGGACTGAAGCTTTCTTT	CASSYPGEGTEAFF
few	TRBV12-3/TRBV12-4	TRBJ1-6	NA	TGTGCCAGCAGTTTTTCCCCCGGGGTGACCTATAATTCACCCCTCCACTTT	CASSFSPGVTYNSPLHF
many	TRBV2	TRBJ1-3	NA	TGTGCCAGCAGAGACGGGACCTTTGGGCCTGGAAACACCATATATTTT	CASRDGTFGPGNTIYF
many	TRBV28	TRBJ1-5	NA	TGTGCCAGCAGTTTCCGGCCCCAGCATTTT	CASSFRPQHF
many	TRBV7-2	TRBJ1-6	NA	TGTGCCAGCAGCTCTCCTGGCGGGGGTTCACCCCTCCACTTT	CASSSPGGGSPLHF
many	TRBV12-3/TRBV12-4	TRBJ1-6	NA	TGTGCCAGCAACGGACAGTTAAATTCACCCCTCCACTTT	CASNGQLNSPLHF
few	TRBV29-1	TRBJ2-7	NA	TGCAGCGTGGGCTTATTTGGACTGAGAAGGAGCGAGCAGTACTTC	CSVGLFGLRRSEQYF
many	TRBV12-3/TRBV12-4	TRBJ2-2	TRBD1	TGTGCCAGCGTCATGTGGGGGACAGTGAACACCGGGGAGCTGTTTTTT	CASVMWGTVNTGELFF
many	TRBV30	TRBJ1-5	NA	TGTGCCTGGAGGGAAGCCGCCAATCAGCCCCAGCATTTT	CAWREAANQPQHF
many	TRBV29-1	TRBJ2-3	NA	TGCAGCGTTCCTACTAGCACAGATACGCAGTATTTT	CSVPTSTDTQYF
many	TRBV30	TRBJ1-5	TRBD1	TGTGCCTGGACCCCAGGGGGCCTCTCCTATAGCAATCAGCCCCAGCATTTT	CAWTPGGLSYSNQPQHF
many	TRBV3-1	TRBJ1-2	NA	TGTGCCAGCAGCCAAGATCGTTGGCAGTTCGATGGCTACACCTTC	CASSQDRWQFDGYTF
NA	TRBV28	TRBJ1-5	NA	TGTGCCAGCAGTTTATTACGGACTACCTGGACAAATCAGCCCCAGCATTTT	CASSLLRTTWTNQPQHF
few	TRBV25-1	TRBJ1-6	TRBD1	TGTGCCAGCAGTGAATGGACAGGCCGAAATTCACCCCTCCACTTT	CASSEWTGRNSPLHF
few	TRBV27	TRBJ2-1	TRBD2	TGTGCCAGCAGTTTTCTAGCGGGGGTTAATGAGCAGTTCTTC	CASSFLAGVNEQFF
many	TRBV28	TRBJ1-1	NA	TGTGCCAGCAGTTTTCACGGATGTGCTTTCTTT	CASSFHGCAFF
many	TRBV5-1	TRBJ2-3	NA	TGCGCCAGCAGCCTAGGGACCCTGACAGATACGCAGTATTTT	CASSLGTLTDTQYF
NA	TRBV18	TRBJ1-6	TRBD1	TGTGCCAGCTCACCAGCCGGGACAGGGAATAATTCACCCCTCCACTTT	CASSPAGTGNNSPLHF
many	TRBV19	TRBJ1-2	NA	TGTGCCAGTGAAAAGGGCTATGGCTACACCTTC	CASEKGYGYTF
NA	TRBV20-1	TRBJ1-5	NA	TGCAGTGCTAGACGTGGGGGAGATGGCAATCAGCCCCAGCATTTT	CSARRGGDGNQPQHF
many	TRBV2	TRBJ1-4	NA	TGTGCCAGCATGGGGGAGGAAAAACTGTTTTTT	CASMGEEKLFF
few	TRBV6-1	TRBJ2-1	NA	TGTGCCAGCAGTCGCCCTGGCAGGACCGTACTTTATAATGAGCAGTTCTTC	CASSRPGRTVLYNEQFF
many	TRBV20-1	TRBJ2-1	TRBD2	TGCAGTGCTAGAGCATCGGGACTAGCGGGGAAGCGCTCCTACAATGAGCAGTTCTTC	CSARASGLAGKRSYNEQFF
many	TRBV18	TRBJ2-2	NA	TGTGCCAGCTCACCCTTCACAGAAACCGCGAACACCGGGGAGCTGTTTTTT	CASSPFTETANTGELFF
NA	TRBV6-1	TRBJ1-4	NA	TGTGCCAGCACGAGGGGGGGGCCTAATGAAAAACTGTTTTTT	CASTRGGPNEKLFF
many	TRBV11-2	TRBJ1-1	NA	TGTGCCAGCAGCTTAGCCCAGGGTCCTTTCTTT	CASSLAQGPFF
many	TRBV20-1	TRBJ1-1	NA	TGCAGTGCTAGAGACCCACTAGCAGGGGTGGGAAGGCCTGAAGCTTTCTTT	CSARDPLAGVGRPEAFF
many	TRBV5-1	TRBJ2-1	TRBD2	TGCGCCAGCAGCTCCGGACTAGCGAGCGGCCATGAGCAGTTCTTC	CASSSGLASGHEQFF
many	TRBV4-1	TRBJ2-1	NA	TGCGCCAGCAGCCAAGGACGGGTGGCCAATGAGCAGTTCTTC	CASSQGRVANEQFF
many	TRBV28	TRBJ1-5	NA	TGTGCCAGCAGTTTACTTACTTCAGATAGCAATCAGCCCCAGCATTTT	CASSLLTSDSNQPQHF
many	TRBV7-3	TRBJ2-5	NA	TGTGCCAGCAGCCCGCGACAGCAAGAGACCCAGTACTTC	CASSPRQQETQYF
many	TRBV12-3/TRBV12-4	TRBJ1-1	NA	TGTGCCAGCAGTTATGGCACTGAAGCTTTCTTT	CASSYGTEAFF
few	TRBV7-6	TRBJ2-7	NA	TGTGCCAGCAGCCCAAACCCCAGGCCCGAGCAGTACTTC	CASSPNPRPEQYF
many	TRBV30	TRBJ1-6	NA	TGTGCCTGGAGTCCCAGGGAGAATTCACCCCTCCACTTT	CAWSPRENSPLHF
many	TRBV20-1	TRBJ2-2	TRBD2	TGCAGTGCCCCCCGGACTAGCGGGGGGGGAGGGACCGGGGAGCTGTTTTTT	CSAPRTSGGGGTGELFF
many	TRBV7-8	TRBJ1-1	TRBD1	TGTGCCAGCAGCCAGAAGACAGGGGGGACTGAAGCTTTCTTT	CASSQKTGGTEAFF
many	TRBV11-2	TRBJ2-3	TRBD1	TGTGCCAGCAGAACCCACAGGGGTAGGGGCACAGATACGCAGTATTTT	CASRTHRGRGTDTQYF
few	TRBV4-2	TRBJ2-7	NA	TGTGCCAGCAGCCAAGCGCCCGGGCCGGGTGGGCAGTACTTC	CASSQAPGPGGQYF
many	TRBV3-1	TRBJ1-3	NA	TGTGCCAGCAGCCAAGATTCACCCAGGGCAAGCTCTGGAAACACCATATATTTT	CASSQDSPRASSGNTIYF
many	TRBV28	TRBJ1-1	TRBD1	TGTGCCAGCAGTTCCCGGAGGTCCAGGGGGCAATCTGAAGCTTTCTTT	CASSSRRSRGQSEAFF
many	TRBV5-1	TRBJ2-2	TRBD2	TGCGCCAGCAGCGCAGGGACAGGGAGGACTAGCGGGACGAACACCGGGGAGCTGTTTTTT	CASSAGTGRTSGTNTGELFF
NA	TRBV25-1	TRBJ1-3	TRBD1	TGTGCCAGCAGTGAACGTGCGGGGACAGGTGGAAACACCATATATTTT	CASSERAGTGGNTIYF
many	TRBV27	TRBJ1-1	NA	TGTGCCAGCAGCTTAGGACGGAACACTGAAGCTTTCTTT	CASSLGRNTEAFF
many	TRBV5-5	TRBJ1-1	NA	TGTGCCAGCAGCTTTGGTCTCTTGGGGCCGGGAGCCCGGACTGAAGCTTTCTTT	CASSFGLLGPGARTEAFF
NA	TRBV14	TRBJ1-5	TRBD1	TGTGCCATCGTATGGACAGGGAGGAGCAATCAGCCCCAGCATTTT	CAIVWTGRSNQPQHF
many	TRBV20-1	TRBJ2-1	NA	TGCAGTGCTAGAGATCTAGAGGGGGGAAGTAAGAGGGATGAGCAGTTCTTC	CSARDLEGGSKRDEQFF
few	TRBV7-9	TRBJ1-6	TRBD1	TGTGCCAGCAGCACCCGGGACAGCTCAGTTTCACCCCTCCACTTT	CASSTRDSSVSPLHF
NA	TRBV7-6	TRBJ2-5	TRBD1	TGTGCCAGCAGCTCCGGGACAGGGGGAGCAGAGACCCAGTACTTC	CASSSGTGGAETQYF
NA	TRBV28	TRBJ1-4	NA	TGTGCCAGCAGTTCCCCGGCGAGTAACCGTAATGAAAAACTGTTTTTT	CASSSPASNRNEKLFF
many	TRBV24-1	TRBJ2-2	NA	TGTGCCACCAGTGATTTCCTGGGACGGGACCCTCGGAAGACCGGGGAGCTGTTTTTT	CATSDFLGRDPRKTGELFF
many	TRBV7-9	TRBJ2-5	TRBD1	TGTGCCAGCAGCTCCCGGGACAGGGGGCTCGCGGAGACCCAGTACTTC	CASSSRDRGLAETQYF
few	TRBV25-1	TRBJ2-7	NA	TGTGCCAGCTTGGGGCAGGCCCCATCCTACGAGCAGTACTTC	CASLGQAPSYEQYF
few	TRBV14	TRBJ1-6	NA	TGTGCCAGCAGCCCAAGATGGGGATTTGGGAATTCACCCCTCCACTTT	CASSPRWGFGNSPLHF
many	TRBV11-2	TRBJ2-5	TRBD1	TGTGCCAGCAGCTCACGGGGACAGCAAGAGACCCAGTACTTC	CASSSRGQQETQYF
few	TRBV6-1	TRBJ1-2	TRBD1	TGTGCCAGCACCCCGGACAGGGGCTCGTTTGCTGGCTACACCTTC	CASTPDRGSFAGYTF
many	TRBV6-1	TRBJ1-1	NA	TGTGCCAGCAGTTCGTCACAGGAGAACACTGAAGCTTTCTTT	CASSSSQENTEAFF
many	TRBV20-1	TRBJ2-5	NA	TGCAGTGCTAGAGATTTAAGGAGCGGACAAGAGACCCAGTACTTC	CSARDLRSGQETQYF
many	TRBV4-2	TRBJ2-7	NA	TGTGCCAGCAGCCAGTTTACGGGACTGGCTATTGAGCAGTACTTC	CASSQFTGLAIEQYF
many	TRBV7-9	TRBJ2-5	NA	TGTGCCAGCAGCTTCTTAGGGGAGACCCAGTACTTC	CASSFLGETQYF